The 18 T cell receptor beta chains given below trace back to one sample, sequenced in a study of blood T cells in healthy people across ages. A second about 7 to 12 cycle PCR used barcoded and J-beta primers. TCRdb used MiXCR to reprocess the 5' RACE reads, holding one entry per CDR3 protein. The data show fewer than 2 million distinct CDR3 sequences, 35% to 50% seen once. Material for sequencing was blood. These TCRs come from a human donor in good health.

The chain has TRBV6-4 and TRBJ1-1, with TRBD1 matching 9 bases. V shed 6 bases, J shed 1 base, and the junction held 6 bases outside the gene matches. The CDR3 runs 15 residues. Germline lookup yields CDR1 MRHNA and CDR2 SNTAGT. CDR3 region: CASRPGQGANTEAFF. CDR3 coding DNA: TGTGCCAGCAGACCGGGACAGGGTGCGAACACTGAAGCTTTCTTT.

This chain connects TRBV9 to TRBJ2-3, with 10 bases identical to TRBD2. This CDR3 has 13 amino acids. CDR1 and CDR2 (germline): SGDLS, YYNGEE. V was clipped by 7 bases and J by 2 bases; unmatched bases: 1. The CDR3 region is CASGLAVTDTQYF. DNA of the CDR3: TGTGCCAGCGGACTAGCGGTCACAGATACGCAGTATTTT. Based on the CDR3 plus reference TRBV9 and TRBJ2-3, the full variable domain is DSGVTQTPKHLITATGQRVTLRCSPRSGDLSVYWYQQSLDQGLQFLIQYYNGEERAKGNILERFSAQQFPDLHSELNLSSLELGDSALYFCASGLAVTDTQYFGPGTRLTVL.

The CDR3 DNA follows: TGTGCCAGAAACCCTAGTTCGGCCGAGCAGTGCTTC. This sequence encodes CARNPSSAEQCF. The J gene is TRBJ2-7, the V gene TRBV21-1; the table's D call, TRBD2, was not checked against the DNA. TRBV21-1 has pseudogene status. CDR3 length: 12 amino acids.

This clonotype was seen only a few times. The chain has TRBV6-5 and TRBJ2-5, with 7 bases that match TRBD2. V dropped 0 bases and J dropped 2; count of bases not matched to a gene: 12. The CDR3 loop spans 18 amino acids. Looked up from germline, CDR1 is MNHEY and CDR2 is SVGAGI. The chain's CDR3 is CASSYSVAGVLQQETQYF. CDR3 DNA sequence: TGTGCCAGCAGTTACTCGGTCGCGGGAGTGTTGCAGCAAGAGACCCAGTACTTC.

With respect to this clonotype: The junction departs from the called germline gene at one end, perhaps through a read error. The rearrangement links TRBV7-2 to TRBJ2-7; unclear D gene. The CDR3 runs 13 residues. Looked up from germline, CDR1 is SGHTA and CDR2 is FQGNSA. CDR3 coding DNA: TGTGCCTGCAGCCAGGCGTGGGTCTGGGAGCAGTACTTC. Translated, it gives CACSQAWVWEQYF.

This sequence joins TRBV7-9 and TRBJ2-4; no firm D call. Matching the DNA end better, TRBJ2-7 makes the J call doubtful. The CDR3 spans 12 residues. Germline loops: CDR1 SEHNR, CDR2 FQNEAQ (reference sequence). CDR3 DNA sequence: TGTGCCAGCAGCCCATCTTATTCCGAGCAGTACTTC. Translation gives CASSPSYSEQYF.

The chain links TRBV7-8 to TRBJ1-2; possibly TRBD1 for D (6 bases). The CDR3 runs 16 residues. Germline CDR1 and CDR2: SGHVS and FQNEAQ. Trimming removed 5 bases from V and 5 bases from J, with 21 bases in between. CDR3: CASSQGGGQGFYGYTF. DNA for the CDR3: TGTGCCAGCAGCCAGGGCGGGGGCCAAGGTTTTTATGGCTACACCTTC.

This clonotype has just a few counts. The CDR3 DNA reads as TGTGCCAGCAACGACCCCGGGAGGGGGTTTGCAGATACGCAGTATTTT. Its translation: CASNDPGRGFADTQYF. The chain uses TRBV6-2 or TRBV6-3 and TRBJ2-3; 8 bases map to TRBD2. There are 16 residues in the CDR3. Germline-derived CDR1 and CDR2 are MNHEY and SVGEGT. Unmatched junction bases numbered 13, after V lost 7 bases and J lost 4 bases.

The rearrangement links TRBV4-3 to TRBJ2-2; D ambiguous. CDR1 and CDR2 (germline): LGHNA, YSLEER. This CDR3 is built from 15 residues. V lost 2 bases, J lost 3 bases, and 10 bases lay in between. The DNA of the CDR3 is TGCGCCAGCAGCCAAAATGACTCCTACACCGGGGAGCTGTTTTTT. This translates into CASSQNDSYTGELFF.

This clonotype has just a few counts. The CDR3 nucleotides read TGTGCCAGCAGTCGGGTAGGGCAAGGGCTACAGCAGTACTTC. It codes for CASSRVGQGLQQYF. V gene TRBV28 combines with J gene TRBJ2-7; no reliable D call. Germline loops: CDR1 MDHEN, CDR2 SYDVKM. The CDR3 is 14 amino acids. With 5 bases removed from V and 8 bases from J, the gap between germline ends came to 19 bases.

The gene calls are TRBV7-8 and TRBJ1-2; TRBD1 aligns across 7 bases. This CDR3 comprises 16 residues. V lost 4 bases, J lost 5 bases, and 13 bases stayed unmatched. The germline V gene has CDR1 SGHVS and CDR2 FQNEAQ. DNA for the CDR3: TGTGCCAGCAGCTCACCCACAGGGGAAGCTCAATATGGCTACACCTTC. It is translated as CASSSPTGEAQYGYTF.

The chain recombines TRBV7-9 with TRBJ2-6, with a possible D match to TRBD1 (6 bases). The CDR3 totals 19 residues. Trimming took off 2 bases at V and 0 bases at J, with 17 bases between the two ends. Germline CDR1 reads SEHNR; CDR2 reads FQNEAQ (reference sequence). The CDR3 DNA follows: TGTGCCAGCAGCTTAAGGGGCAGGGGCGCTCGCTCTGGGGCCAACGTCCTGACTTTC. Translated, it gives CASSLRGRGARSGANVLTF.

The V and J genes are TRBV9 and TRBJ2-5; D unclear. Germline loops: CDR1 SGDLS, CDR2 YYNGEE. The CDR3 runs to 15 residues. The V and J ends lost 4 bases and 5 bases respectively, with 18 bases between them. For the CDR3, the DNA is TGTGCCAGCAGCAATAGAGGTTTGGCGGTTGAGACCCAGTACTTC. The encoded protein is CASSNRGLAVETQYF.

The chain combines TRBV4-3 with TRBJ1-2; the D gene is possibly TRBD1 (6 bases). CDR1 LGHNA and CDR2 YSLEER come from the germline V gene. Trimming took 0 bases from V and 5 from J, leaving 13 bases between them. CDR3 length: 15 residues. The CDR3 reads CASSQDRGGAYGYTF. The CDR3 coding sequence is TGCGCCAGCAGCCAAGATAGGGGGGGCGCGTATGGCTACACCTTC.

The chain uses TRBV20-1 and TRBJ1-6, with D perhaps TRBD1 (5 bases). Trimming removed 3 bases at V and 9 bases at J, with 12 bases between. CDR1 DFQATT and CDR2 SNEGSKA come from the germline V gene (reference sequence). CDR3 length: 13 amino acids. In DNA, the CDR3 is TGCAGTGCTAGTAGGCAGGGAAGTTCACCCCTCCACTTT. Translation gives CSASRQGSSPLHF.

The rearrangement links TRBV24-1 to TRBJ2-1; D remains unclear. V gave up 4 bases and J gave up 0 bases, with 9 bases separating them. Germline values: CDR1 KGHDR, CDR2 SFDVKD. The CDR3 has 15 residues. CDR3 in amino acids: CATSDRTGSYNEQFF. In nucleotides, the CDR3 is TGTGCCACCAGTGACCGCACCGGCTCCTACAATGAGCAGTTCTTC.

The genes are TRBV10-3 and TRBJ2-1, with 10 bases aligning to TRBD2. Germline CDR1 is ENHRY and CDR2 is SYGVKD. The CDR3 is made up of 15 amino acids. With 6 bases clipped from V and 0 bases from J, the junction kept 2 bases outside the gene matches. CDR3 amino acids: CAISQRGGSYNEQFF. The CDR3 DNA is TGTGCCATCAGCCAGCGGGGGGGCTCCTACAATGAGCAGTTCTTC.

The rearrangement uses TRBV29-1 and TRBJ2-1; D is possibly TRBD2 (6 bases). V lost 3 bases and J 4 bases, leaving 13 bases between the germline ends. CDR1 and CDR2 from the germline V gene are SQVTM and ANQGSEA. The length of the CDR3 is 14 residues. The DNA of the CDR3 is TGCAGCGTTGATGCGGGGATCAGGTACAATGAGCAGTTCTTC. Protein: CSVDAGIRYNEQFF.